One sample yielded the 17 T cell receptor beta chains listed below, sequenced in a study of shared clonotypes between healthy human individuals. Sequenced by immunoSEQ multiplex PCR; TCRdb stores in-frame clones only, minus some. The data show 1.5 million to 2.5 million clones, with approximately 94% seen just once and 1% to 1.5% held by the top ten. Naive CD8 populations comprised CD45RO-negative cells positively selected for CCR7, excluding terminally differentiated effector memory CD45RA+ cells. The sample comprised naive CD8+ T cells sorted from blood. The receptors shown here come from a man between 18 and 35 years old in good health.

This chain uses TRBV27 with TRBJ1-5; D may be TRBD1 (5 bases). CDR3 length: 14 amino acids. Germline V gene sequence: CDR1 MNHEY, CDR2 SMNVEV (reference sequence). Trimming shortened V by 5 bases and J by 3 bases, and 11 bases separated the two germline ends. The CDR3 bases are TGTGCCAGCAGTATGGGGGTTAACAATCAGCCCCAGCATTTT. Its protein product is CASSMGVNNQPQHF.

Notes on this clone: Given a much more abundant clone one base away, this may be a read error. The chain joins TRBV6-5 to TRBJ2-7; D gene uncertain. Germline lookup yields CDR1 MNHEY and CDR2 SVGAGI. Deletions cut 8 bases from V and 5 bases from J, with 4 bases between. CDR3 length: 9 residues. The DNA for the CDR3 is TGTGCCAGCGGCCACGAGCAGTACTTC. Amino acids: CASGHEQYF.

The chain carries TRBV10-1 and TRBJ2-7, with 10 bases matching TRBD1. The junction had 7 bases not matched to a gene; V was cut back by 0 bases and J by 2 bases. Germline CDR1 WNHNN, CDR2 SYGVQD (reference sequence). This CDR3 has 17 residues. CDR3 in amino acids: CASSESRVGTGAYEQYF. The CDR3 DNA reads TGCGCCAGCAGTGAGTCGAGAGTAGGGACAGGGGCCTACGAGCAGTACTTC.

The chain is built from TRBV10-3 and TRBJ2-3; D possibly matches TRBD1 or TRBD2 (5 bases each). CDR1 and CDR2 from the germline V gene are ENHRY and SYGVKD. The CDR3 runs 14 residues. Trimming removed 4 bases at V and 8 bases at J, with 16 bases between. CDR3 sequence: CAISGGTEPGTQYF. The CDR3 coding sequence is TGTGCCATCAGTGGAGGGACGGAGCCAGGTACGCAGTATTTT.

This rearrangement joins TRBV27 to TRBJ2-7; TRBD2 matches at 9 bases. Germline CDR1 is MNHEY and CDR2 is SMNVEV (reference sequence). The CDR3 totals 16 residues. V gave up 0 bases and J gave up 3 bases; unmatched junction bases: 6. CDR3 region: CASSLSPGTSLYEQYF. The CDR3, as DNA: TGTGCCAGCAGTTTATCTCCCGGGACTAGCCTCTACGAGCAGTACTTC.

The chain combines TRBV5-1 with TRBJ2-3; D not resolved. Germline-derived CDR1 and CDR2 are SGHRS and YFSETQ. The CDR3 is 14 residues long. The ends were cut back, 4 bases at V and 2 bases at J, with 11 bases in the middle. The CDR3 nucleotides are TGCGCCAGCAGCCCCGAGGCCATCACAGATACGCAGTATTTT. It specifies CASSPEAITDTQYF.

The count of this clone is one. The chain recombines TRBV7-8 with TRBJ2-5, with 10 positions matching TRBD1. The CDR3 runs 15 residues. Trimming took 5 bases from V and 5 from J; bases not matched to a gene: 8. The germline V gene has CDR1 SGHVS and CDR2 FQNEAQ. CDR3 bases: TGTGCCAGCAGCGTAAGACAGGGGGCGATTGAGACCCAGTACTTC. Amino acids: CASSVRQGAIETQYF.

Here the CDR3 reads CASSYITSALYEQYF. CDR3 in DNA: TGTGCCAGCAGTTACATCACTAGCGCCCTCTACGAGCAGTACTTC. This chain uses TRBV6-5 with TRBJ2-7; 7 bases are a match to TRBD2. The J segment lost 3 bases and the V segment lost 2 bases, leaving 7 bases of the junction unmatched. There are 15 residues in the CDR3. The germline CDR1 and CDR2 sequences are MNHEY and SVGAGI.

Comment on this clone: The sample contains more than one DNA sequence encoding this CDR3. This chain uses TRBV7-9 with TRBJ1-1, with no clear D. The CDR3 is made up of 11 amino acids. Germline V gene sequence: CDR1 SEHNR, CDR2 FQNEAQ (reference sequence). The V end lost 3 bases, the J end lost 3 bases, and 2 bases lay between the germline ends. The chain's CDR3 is CASSLDTEAFF. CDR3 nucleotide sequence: TGTGCCAGCAGCTTGGACACTGAAGCTTTCTTT.

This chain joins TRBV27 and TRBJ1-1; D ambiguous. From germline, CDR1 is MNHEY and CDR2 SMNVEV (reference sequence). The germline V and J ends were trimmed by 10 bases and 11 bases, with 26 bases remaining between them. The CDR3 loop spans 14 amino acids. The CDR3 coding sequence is TGTGCCACCCACTGGACGGCCGCATCTAAAGAGGCTTTCTTT. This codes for CATHWTAASKEAFF.

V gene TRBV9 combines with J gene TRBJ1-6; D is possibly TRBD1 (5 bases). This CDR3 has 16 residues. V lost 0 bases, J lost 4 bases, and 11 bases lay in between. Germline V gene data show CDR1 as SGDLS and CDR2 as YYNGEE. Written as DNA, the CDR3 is TGTGCCAGCAGCGTAGGCGGGACGGCGTATAATTCACCCCTCCACTTT. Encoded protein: CASSVGGTAYNSPLHF. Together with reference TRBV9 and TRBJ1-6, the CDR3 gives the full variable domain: DSGVTQTPKHLITATGQRVTLRCSPRSGDLSVYWYQQSLDQGLQFLIQYYNGEERAKGNILERFSAQQFPDLHSELNLSSLELGDSALYFCASSVGGTAYNSPLHFGNGTRLTVT.

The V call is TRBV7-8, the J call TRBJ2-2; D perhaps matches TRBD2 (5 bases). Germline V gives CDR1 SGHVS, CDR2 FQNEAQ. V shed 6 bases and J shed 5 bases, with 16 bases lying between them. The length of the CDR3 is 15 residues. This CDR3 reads CASRSGVGVTGELFF. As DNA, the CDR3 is TGTGCCAGCAGGTCCGGAGTGGGAGTTACCGGGGAGCTGTTTTTT.

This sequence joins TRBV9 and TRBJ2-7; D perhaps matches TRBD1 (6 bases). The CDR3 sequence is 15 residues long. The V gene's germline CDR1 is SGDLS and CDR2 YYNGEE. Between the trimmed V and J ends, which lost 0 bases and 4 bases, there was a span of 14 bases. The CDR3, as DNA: TGTGCCAGCAGCGTAGGATCAGGGGCCCCTTACGAGCAGTACTTC. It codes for CASSVGSGAPYEQYF.

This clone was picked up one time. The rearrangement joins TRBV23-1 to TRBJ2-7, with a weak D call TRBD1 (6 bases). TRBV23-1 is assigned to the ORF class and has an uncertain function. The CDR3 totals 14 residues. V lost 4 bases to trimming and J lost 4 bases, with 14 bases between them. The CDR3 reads CASSPRTVNYEQYF. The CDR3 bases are TGCGCCAGCAGTCCCCGGACAGTCAATTACGAGCAGTACTTC.

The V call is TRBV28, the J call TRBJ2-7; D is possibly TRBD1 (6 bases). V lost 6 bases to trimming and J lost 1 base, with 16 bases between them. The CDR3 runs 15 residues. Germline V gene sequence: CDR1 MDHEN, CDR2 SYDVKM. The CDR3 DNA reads TGTGCCAGCAGCTTAGGGGACACAAAATCCTACGAGCAGTACTTC. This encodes CASSLGDTKSYEQYF.

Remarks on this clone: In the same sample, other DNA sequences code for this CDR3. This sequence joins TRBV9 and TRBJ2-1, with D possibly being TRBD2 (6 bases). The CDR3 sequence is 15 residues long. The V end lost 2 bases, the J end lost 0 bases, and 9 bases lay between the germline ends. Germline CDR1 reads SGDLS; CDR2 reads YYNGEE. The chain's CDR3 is CASSVEGVSYNEQFF. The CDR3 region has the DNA TGTGCCAGCAGCGTGGAGGGCGTCTCCTACAATGAGCAGTTCTTC.

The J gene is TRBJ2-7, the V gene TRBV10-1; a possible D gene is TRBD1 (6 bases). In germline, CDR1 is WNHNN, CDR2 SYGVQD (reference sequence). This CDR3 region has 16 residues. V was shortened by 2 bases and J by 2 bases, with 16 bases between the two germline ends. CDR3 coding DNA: TGCGCCAGCAGTGAGAGTATTGGCAGGGGAACCTACGAGCAGTACTTC. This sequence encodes CASSESIGRGTYEQYF.